The next 26 T cell receptor beta chains were all read from a single sample in a study of CD8+ T cells in alopecia areata. Sequencing relied on a cDNA template that was reverse transcribed from extracted RNA. Sequencing used immunoSEQ multiplex PCR; TCRdb keeps in-frame clones, though not all of them. The sample consists of approximately 98,000 clones, 45% to 70% of them appearing once. Material for sequencing was CD8+ T cells sorted from blood. The receptor set was obtained from a human donor in good health.

This clone was observed a handful of times. This sequence joins TRBV29-1 and TRBJ1-2; TRBD1 agrees at 9 bases. This CDR3 contains 15 residues. The germline V gene encodes CDR1 SQVTM and CDR2 ANQGSEA. The V gene end was trimmed by 0 bases and the J gene end by 3 bases; junction bases not matched to a gene: 5. The CDR3 DNA follows: TGCAGCGTTGAAGAGGGGACAGGGATGGACTATGGCTACACCTTC. This gives the protein CSVEEGTGMDYGYTF.

The V and J genes are TRBV7-2 and TRBJ2-1; 8 bases agree with TRBD2. The CDR3 is 15 amino acids. CDR1 is SGHTA, CDR2 FQGNSA, per germline. V was clipped by 4 bases and J by 6 bases; unmatched bases: 8. The CDR3 coding sequence is TGTGCCAGCAGCTCCGGGACTAGAGTCGTCAATGAGCAGTTCTTC. Translated: CASSSGTRVVNEQFF.

This chain joins TRBV6-6 and TRBJ2-7; D unresolved. This CDR3 is built from 16 residues. Germline CDR1 MNHNY, CDR2 SVGAGI (reference sequence). Trimming took 2 bases from V and 2 from J, leaving 16 bases between them. The CDR3 DNA is TGTGCCAGCAGTTACCTGTGGGCAGCTGATCCCTACGAGCAGTACTTC. Translation: CASSYLWAADPYEQYF.

The genes are TRBV7-9 and TRBJ1-1; a weak D match, TRBD1 (5 bases). V was cut by 2 bases and J by 3 bases, with 13 bases left in between. The CDR3 is 15 residues long. The V gene's germline CDR1 is SEHNR and CDR2 FQNEAQ (reference sequence). The CDR3 DNA reads as TGTGCCAGCAGCTTAACTCTAGGGGAGCACACTGAAGCTTTCTTT. It is translated as CASSLTLGEHTEAFF.

CDR3 sequence: CASTLGVAGSDTEAFF. The CDR3 DNA reads as TGTGCCAGCACCCTAGGGGTGGCAGGTTCGGACACTGAAGCTTTCTTT. The chain has TRBV7-9 and TRBJ1-1; D may be TRBD1 (5 bases). Deletions cut 7 bases from V and 3 bases from J, with 21 bases between. Germline values: CDR1 SEHNR, CDR2 FQNEAQ (reference sequence). There are 16 residues in the CDR3.

The chain is built from TRBV6-5 and TRBJ2-1; the match to TRBD1 covers 9 bases. V shed 0 bases, J shed 7 bases, and the junction held 7 bases outside the gene matches. There are 16 residues in the CDR3. Germline CDR1 reads MNHEY; CDR2 reads SVGAGI. The CDR3 bases are TGTGCCAGCAGTTACTCCCCGGGACAGGGTGGGAATGAGCAGTTCTTC. Translating gives CASSYSPGQGGNEQFF.

This clone was seen a few times. Written as DNA, the CDR3 is TGCAGCGTTGAAGATTTGGGACGGCCAGACAATGAGCAGTTCTTC. It encodes CSVEDLGRPDNEQFF. This sequence joins TRBV29-1 and TRBJ2-1; D tentatively fits TRBD1 or TRBD2 (5 bases each). The CDR3 loop spans 15 amino acids. Germline lookup yields CDR1 SQVTM and CDR2 ANQGSEA. V gave up 0 bases and J gave up 5 bases, with 14 bases separating them.

This clone has more than one count but fewer than ten. The chain couples TRBV6-5 to TRBJ2-5; the match to TRBD2 covers 10 bases. There are 15 residues in the CDR3. The germline CDR1 and CDR2 sequences are MNHEY and SVGAGI. V lost 6 bases and J lost 4; bases outside the gene matches: 8. This chain's CDR3 is CASSSLAGVSETQYF. The CDR3 DNA reads as TGTGCCAGCAGCAGTCTAGCGGGGGTTTCAGAGACCCAGTACTTC.

Remarks on this clone: This likely reflects a read error, since a far larger clone is one base away. The genes are TRBV4-2 and TRBJ1-3; TRBD1 might be the D (6 bases). The CDR3 extends over 14 amino acids. Germline V gene lookup returns CDR1 LGHNA and CDR2 YNFKEQ. The CDR3 sequence: CASSLTEGENTIYF. As DNA, the CDR3 is TGTGCCAGCAGCTTAACTGAGGGGGAGAACACCATATATTTC.

This clone was counted between two and nine times. V gene TRBV6-5 combines with J gene TRBJ2-7; TRBD1 aligns across 9 bases. V shed 0 bases and J 2 bases; nucleotides not matched to a gene: 5. The germline CDR1 and CDR2 sequences are MNHEY and SVGAGI. The CDR3 covers 16 residues. CDR3 amino acids: CASSYSRTGVAYEQYF. In DNA form, the CDR3 reads TGTGCCAGCAGTTACTCTCGGACAGGGGTTGCCTACGAGCAGTACTTC.

As for this clone: This sample includes further DNA sequences coding for the same CDR3. V and J are TRBV29-1 and TRBJ1-2, with D uncertain. Trimming removed 4 bases from V and 0 bases from J, with 9 bases in between. The CDR3 totals 13 residues. The germline V gene encodes CDR1 SQVTM and CDR2 ANQGSEA. The CDR3, as DNA: TGCAGCGTTGGGCCGGGGACTAACTATGGCTACACCTTC. This sequence encodes CSVGPGTNYGYTF.

The chain recombines TRBV19 with TRBJ1-4; D not certain. Trimming removed 2 bases at V and 8 bases at J, with 6 bases between. Germline lookup yields CDR1 LNHDA and CDR2 SQIVND (reference sequence). The CDR3 runs 12 residues. CDR3 coding DNA: TGTGCCAGTAGTATATCGGGGGAAAAACTGTTTTTT. Translated, it gives CASSISGEKLFF.

The V call is TRBV9, the J call TRBJ2-7, with a possible D match to TRBD1 (7 bases). Trimming pared 5 bases from V and 0 bases from J, leaving 18 bases between. CDR1 and CDR2 from the germline V gene are SGDLS and YYNGEE. This CDR3 spans 16 amino acids. The CDR3 protein is CASSSAGGTDSYEQYF. CDR3 in DNA: TGTGCCAGCAGTTCCGCAGGGGGGACTGACTCCTACGAGCAGTACTTC.

This clone turned up a few times. The chain has TRBV5-6 and TRBJ2-1; D might be TRBD2 (5 bases). The CDR3 contains 13 residues. V was trimmed by 1 base and J by 8 bases, leaving 10 bases between them. Looked up from germline, CDR1 is SGHDT and CDR2 is YYEEEE. CDR3 amino acids: CASSLSGWYEQFF. For the CDR3, the DNA is TGTGCCAGCAGCTTGTCGGGATGGTATGAGCAGTTCTTC.

The chain employs TRBV7-9 and TRBJ2-2; no firm D call. V was shortened by 3 bases and J by 4 bases, with 3 bases between the two germline ends. The germline V gene has CDR1 SEHNR and CDR2 FQNEAQ (reference sequence). The CDR3 contains 12 residues. The CDR3 DNA follows: TGTGCCAGCAGCTTTCCCACCGGGGAGCTGTTTTTT. Translated: CASSFPTGELFF.

The sample holds a few counts of this clone. V and J are TRBV7-9 and TRBJ2-2; D remains unclear. Trimming removed 5 bases at V and 7 bases at J, with 5 bases between. Germline V gene data show CDR1 as SEHNR and CDR2 as FQNEAQ (reference sequence). The CDR3 spans 11 residues. The CDR3 loop is CASSPSGELFF. The CDR3 region has the DNA TGTGCCAGCAGCCCTAGCGGGGAGCTGTTTTTT.

The V and J genes are TRBV11-2 and TRBJ2-7, with TRBD1 matching 12 bases. V lost 5 bases and J lost 5; bases outside the gene matches: 4. This CDR3 is 14 amino acids long. Germline CDR1 SGHAT, CDR2 FQNNGV. CDR3 nucleotide sequence: TGTGCCAGCAGCGACGGGACAGGGGGCAACGAGCAGTACTTC. It codes for CASSDGTGGNEQYF.

J is TRBJ2-3 and V is TRBV11-2; 8 bases line up with TRBD2. This CDR3 is 16 amino acids long. Trimming removed 5 bases from V and 2 bases from J; junction bases left unmatched: 9. CDR1 and CDR2 from the germline V gene are SGHAT and FQNNGV. The CDR3 is CASSPSGGGPTDTQYF. DNA of the CDR3: TGTGCCAGCAGCCCAAGCGGGGGAGGTCCCACAGATACGCAGTATTTT.

The rearrangement uses TRBV4-1 and TRBJ2-5, with D hard to call. The V gene lost 1 base and the J gene lost 0 bases, with 9 bases spanning the gap. Germline CDR1 MGHRA, CDR2 YSYEKL. The CDR3 loop spans 15 amino acids. CDR3 coding DNA: TGCGCCAGCAGCCAAGGAATGCGATACCAAGAGACCCAGTACTTC. Translated, it gives CASSQGMRYQETQYF.

In this sample, this clone turned up a few times. The rearrangement links TRBV19 to TRBJ1-2; D uncertain. Germline V lookup: CDR1 LNHDA, CDR2 SQIVND (reference sequence). Trimming shortened V by 10 bases and J by 8 bases, and 23 bases separated the two germline ends. The CDR3 consists of 14 residues. The CDR3 DNA follows: TGTGCCACCGGGTGGGATTCAACCGTGGGAGGCTACACCTTC. Protein product: CATGWDSTVGGYTF. Based on the CDR3 plus reference TRBV19 and TRBJ1-2, the full variable domain is DGGITQSPKYLFRKEGQNVTLSCEQNLNHDAMYWYRQDPGQGLRLIYYSQIVNDFQKGDIAEGYSVSREKKESFPLTVTSAQKNPTAFYLCATGWDSTVGGYTFGSGTRLTVV.

This clone turned up a few times. The chain couples TRBV15 to TRBJ1-6, with D uncertain. There are 15 residues in the CDR3. From germline, CDR1 is LNHNV and CDR2 YYDKDF (reference sequence). Trimming shortened V by 0 bases and J by 5 bases, and 8 bases separated the two germline ends. CDR3 coding DNA: TGTGCCACCAGCAGAGATCTCGAGAATAATTCACCCCTCCACTTT. As protein: CATSRDLENNSPLHF.

V gene TRBV9 combines with J gene TRBJ2-5; a weak D match, TRBD2 (6 bases). The CDR3 sequence is 14 residues long. Germline lookup yields CDR1 SGDLS and CDR2 YYNGEE. Trimming pared 0 bases from V and 3 bases from J, leaving 9 bases between. Here the CDR3 reads CASSVESGEETQYF. The CDR3 DNA reads as TGTGCCAGCAGCGTAGAATCGGGAGAAGAGACCCAGTACTTC.

The V gene is TRBV6-6, the J gene TRBJ2-7; D tentatively reads TRBD1 or TRBD2 (5 bases each). Germline values: CDR1 MNHNY, CDR2 SVGAGI (reference sequence). V lost 4 bases and J 1 base, leaving 17 bases between the germline ends. The CDR3 length is 16 residues. For the CDR3, the DNA is TGTGCCAGCAGTTTCCCGAGGGACGAGCCTTCCTACGAGCAGTACTTC. Translation: CASSFPRDEPSYEQYF.

This clone was recorded once. The chain employs TRBV7-3 and TRBJ2-7; the match to TRBD1 covers 7 bases. The ends lost 5 bases at V and 6 bases at J; junction bases unmatched: 7. The germline gives CDR1 SGHTA, CDR2 FQGTGA. The CDR3 runs 13 residues. The CDR3 nucleotides are TGTGCCAGCAGCCATGGGACAGCCGGCGAGCAGTACTTC. Amino acids: CASSHGTAGEQYF.

With regard to this clone: This CDR3 is also generated by other DNA sequences in the sample. The chain combines TRBV5-6 with TRBJ2-1, with no clear D. Trimming shortened V by 2 bases and J by 0 bases, and 6 bases separated the two germline ends. From germline, CDR1 is SGHDT and CDR2 YYEEEE. CDR3 length: 14 residues. CDR3 protein: CASSLGSSYNEQFF. The CDR3 DNA follows: TGTGCCAGCAGCTTAGGTAGCTCCTACAATGAGCAGTTCTTC.

This sequence joins TRBV4-3 and TRBJ1-1, with D hard to call. Germline V lookup: CDR1 LGHNA, CDR2 YSLEER. V shed 4 bases and J shed 0 bases, with 9 bases lying between them. The CDR3 loop spans 14 amino acids. For the CDR3, the DNA is TGCGCCAGCAGCCCAGCCTGGGTGAACACTGAAGCTTTCTTT. Residues: CASSPAWVNTEAFF.